Listed below are T cell receptor beta chains from one sample, sequenced in a study of human T cells and chemical hapten exposure. From the RACE reads, TCRdb called clonotypes with MiXCR, one entry per CDR3 protein. Of 80,000 to 95,000 distinct CDR3 sequences detected, roughly 10% appear once; the ten largest clones hold 3.5% to 4.5%. Source: whole blood, taken in connection with sensitization to the hapten diphenylcyclopropenone (DPC). The receptors were sampled from a woman aged 45-65 years with alopecia areata. Some clones in this sample may be carry-over from other donors' samples. CDR3s include the opening cysteine and the closing phenylalanine or tryptophan. Fields, in order: clone size, J gene, CDR3 length, D gene, V gene, CDR3 DNA, CDR3 protein. A D gene is named only where the DNA matches it firmly. A row's size may be missing; if present it is once, few, many or a size class.

many TRBJ2-7 16 TRBD2 TRBV5-6 TGTGCCAGCAGCTGGACACTAGCGGGAGTTGGAGCCGAGCAGTACTTC CASSWTLAGVGAEQYF
NA TRBJ1-1 13 TRBD1 TRBV24-1 TGTGCCACCAGGGGACAGATGCCCGGAGAAGCTTTCTTT CATRGQMPGEAFF
NA TRBJ2-3 16 TRBD2 TRBV28 TGTGCCAGCAGCCGACGGGCGGGAGCCGGCACAGATACGCAGTATTTT CASSRRAGAGTDTQYF
many TRBJ1-1 12 NA TRBV20-1 TGCAGTGCTAGAGTGGGGTACACTGAAGCTTTCTTT CSARVGYTEAFF
many TRBJ2-3 11 NA TRBV28 TGTGCCAGCTCGGCGGCATACTCGCAGTATTTT CASSAAYSQYF
many TRBJ1-1 14 NA TRBV7-6 TGTGCCAGCAGCTTAGCAGGGCCGAACACTGAAGCTTTCTTT CASSLAGPNTEAFF
few TRBJ2-7 15 TRBD1 TRBV2 TGTGCCAGCAGTGAAACCCCAGGGGGCCAGAACGAGCAGTACTTC CASSETPGGQNEQYF
few TRBJ1-6 14 NA TRBV27 TGTGCCAGCAGACCTGGATGGGGGTATTCACCCCTCCACTTT CASRPGWGYSPLHF
many TRBJ1-4 16 NA TRBV4-3 TGCGCCAGCAGCCACAGAGGGGGGGCTGTTAATGAAAAACTGTTTTTT CASSHRGGAVNEKLFF
medium-sized TRBJ2-7 12 NA TRBV2 TGTGCCAGCACCGAGGGCTCTTACGAGCAGTACTTC CASTEGSYEQYF
many TRBJ1-5 13 NA TRBV7-8 TGTGCCAGCAGCTTAGTTAGCAATCAGCCCCAGCATTTT CASSLVSNQPQHF
many TRBJ1-1 15 NA TRBV27 TGTGCCAGCAGTCCCCGTGGGGGGCCGAACACTGAAGCTTTCTTT CASSPRGGPNTEAFF
NA TRBJ1-2 14 NA TRBV9 TGTGCCAGCAGCGTAGCAGGGATTAACTATGGCTACACCTTC CASSVAGINYGYTF
few TRBJ1-6 15 NA TRBV5-1 TGCGCCAGCAGCTTGGACAGCCGTGGAAGTTCCCGGCTCCACTTT CASSLDSRGSSRLHF
many TRBJ2-1 16 NA TRBV30 TGTGCCTGGAGTGTACTGGGCTCTAGCTCCTACAATGAGCAGTTCTTC CAWSVLGSSSYNEQFF
NA TRBJ2-3 15 TRBD1 TRBV29-1 TGCAGCGTTCTACTCGGACAGGGGATTACAGATACGCAGTATTTT CSVLLGQGITDTQYF
many TRBJ1-2 13 NA TRBV7-9 TGTGCCAGCAGCTTCTTGGAGGGGAATGGCTACACCTTC CASSFLEGNGYTF
NA TRBJ1-4 15 NA TRBV6-5 TGTGCCAGCAGTTACCGGACTCTTTCCAATGAAAAACTGTTTTTT CASSYRTLSNEKLFF
many TRBJ2-5 13 NA TRBV28 TGTGCCAGCAGTTCGGGAGCAGAAGAGACCCAGTACTTC CASSSGAEETQYF
many TRBJ2-1 11 NA TRBV20-1 TGCAGTGCTAAACGTACCAATGAGCAGTTCTTC CSAKRTNEQFF
many TRBJ2-7 12 TRBD1 TRBV29-1 TGCAGCGTTGCGACAGGGGTCTACGAGCAGTACTTC CSVATGVYEQYF
NA TRBJ2-1 16 TRBD2 TRBV10-1 TGCGCCAGCAGCGGGTTCGGGACTAGCGGCTACAATGAGCAGTTCTTC CASSGFGTSGYNEQFF
NA TRBJ1-6 15 TRBD1 TRBV3-1 TGTGCCAGCAGCCAAGGGGACAGGGGCAATTCACCCCTCCACTTT CASSQGDRGNSPLHF
NA TRBJ2-3 14 NA TRBV12-3/TRBV12-4 TGTGCCAGCACCCCAAGGGTCAGCACAGATACGCAGTATTTT CASTPRVSTDTQYF
NA TRBJ2-7 15 TRBD1 TRBV6-5 TGTGCCAGCAGGATCTACCGGGACAGGGCGTACGAGCAGTACTTC CASRIYRDRAYEQYF
few TRBJ1-2 16 TRBD1 TRBV28 TGTGCCAGCAGAGCCTTGACAGGGCGATCTCACTATGGCTACACCTTC CASRALTGRSHYGYTF
NA TRBJ1-2 14 NA TRBV7-9 TGTGCCAGCAGCAGTGAAATGGACCGAGCGGGCTACACCTTC CASSSEMDRAGYTF
NA TRBJ1-1 16 TRBD1 TRBV2 TGTGCCAGCACCTTACAGGGGCGATTAATGAACACTGAAGCTTTCTTT CASTLQGRLMNTEAFF
many TRBJ1-6 13 NA TRBV12-5 TGTGCTAGTGGTTTGGTAATGAATTCACCCCTCCACTTT CASGLVMNSPLHF
many TRBJ2-3 13 NA TRBV6-4 TGTGCCAGCAGTGCCCTTACAACAGATACGCAGTATTTT CASSALTTDTQYF
NA TRBJ1-3 17 NA TRBV6-5 TGTGCCAGCAGTTACTCGAACCAGGCCAGCTCTGGAAACACCATATATTTT CASSYSNQASSGNTIYF
NA TRBJ2-7 12 NA TRBV5-1 TGCGCCAGCAGCGCCGCCAGGGACGAGCAGTACTTC CASSAARDEQYF
few TRBJ2-5 14 NA TRBV2 TGTGCCAGCATCACAAAAGGAGGGCGAGAGACCCAGTACTTC CASITKGGRETQYF
NA TRBJ2-7 15 TRBD1 TRBV27 TGTGCCAGCAGTTTCCGGGACAGGGGGCCGTACGAGCAGTACTTC CASSFRDRGPYEQYF
many TRBJ2-7 17 NA TRBV6-2/TRBV6-3 TGTGCCAGCAGTACCACTCTCGGGGGCTCCTGGTTTTACGAGCAGTACTTC CASSTTLGGSWFYEQYF
NA TRBJ2-6 14 NA TRBV2 TGTGCCAGCAGTGAGGAAGCTGGGGCCAACGTCCTGACTTTC CASSEEAGANVLTF
many TRBJ1-1 15 TRBD1 TRBV7-2 TGTGCCAGCAGCTTAGAGAGACAGGGAGTCTCTGAAGCTTTCTTT CASSLERQGVSEAFF
many TRBJ2-1 16 NA TRBV24-1 TGTGCCACCAGTGATGCCTTGGGCGGTGCCTACAATGAGCAGTTCTTC CATSDALGGAYNEQFF
few TRBJ1-5 14 NA TRBV2 TGTGCCAGCAGTGGGTCTAATAGCAATCAGCCCCAGCATTTT CASSGSNSNQPQHF
few TRBJ2-7 18 NA TRBV28 TGTGCCAGCAGCCGACTCAACCTAAGGACAGATAGGTCCTACGAGCAGTACTTC CASSRLNLRTDRSYEQYF
NA TRBJ2-5 13 NA TRBV28 TGTGCCAGCAGTCTGGTCGGACAAGAGACCCAGTACTTC CASSLVGQETQYF